A single sample gave rise to the 20 T cell receptor beta chains below, sequenced in a study of blood T cell repertoires in COVID-19. This table comes from immunoSEQ multiplex PCR, and its TCRdb copy is limited to in-frame clones, with some not included. The table shows 60,000 to 65,000 clones, with about 90% occurring only once. The sample was peripheral blood. Receptor source: a human donor with active COVID-19. The donor label of this sample is uncertain.

The chain carries TRBV3-1 (or the pseudogene TRBV3-2) and TRBJ2-7; 7 nucleotides align to TRBD1. The CDR3 is made up of 13 amino acids. J gave up 6 bases and V 6 bases, and 8 bases lay outside the gene matches. The germline CDR1 and CDR2 sequences are LGHDT and YNNKEL (reference sequence). This CDR3 reads CASSPRQGREQYF. The CDR3 coding sequence is TGTGCCAGCAGTCCTAGACAGGGTCGCGAGCAGTACTTC.

The V call is TRBV6-5, the J call TRBJ2-2; D is possibly TRBD1 (5 bases). CDR3 length: 13 amino acids. The germline CDR1 and CDR2 sequences are MNHEY and SVGAGI. V gave up 9 bases and J gave up 3 bases, with 11 bases separating them. CDR3 sequence reads: CARAGRDTGELFF. Here the CDR3 DNA reads TGTGCCAGGGCCGGCAGGGACACCGGGGAGCTGTTTTTT.

The chain joins TRBV6-2 or TRBV6-3 to TRBJ2-4; D may be TRBD1 (5 bases). Germline lookup yields CDR1 MNHEY and CDR2 SVGEGT. V was shortened by 5 bases and J by 6 bases, with 11 bases between the two germline ends. There are 13 residues in the CDR3. CDR3 loop: CASSGRQTNIQYF. The CDR3 nucleotides read TGTGCCAGCAGTGGTCGACAGACAAACATTCAGTACTTC.

V is TRBV4-1 and J is TRBJ1-2; 8 bases are a match to TRBD1. The CDR3 has 16 residues. CDR1 is MGHRA, CDR2 YSYEKL, per germline. Trimming took 0 bases from V and 8 from J; bases not matched to a gene: 11. CDR3 in amino acids: CASSQDVGDRTGGYTF. For the CDR3, the DNA is TGCGCCAGCAGCCAAGATGTGGGGGACAGGACTGGGGGCTACACCTTC.

The chain recombines TRBV27 with TRBJ2-3, with 10 bases that match TRBD2. The CDR3 is 16 residues long. V lost 8 bases to trimming and J lost 3 bases; unmatched junction nucleotides: 11. Germline lookup yields CDR1 MNHEY and CDR2 SMNVEV (reference sequence). The CDR3 DNA sequence: TGTGCCAGCTCTACCCATAGCGGGGGGAGGACAGATACGCAGTATTTT. Translating it yields CASSTHSGGRTDTQYF.

This clone is a singleton in its sample. The CDR3 loop reads CASSSILVVEYNEQFF. The CDR3 DNA sequence: TGTGCCAGCAGCTCTATACTAGTAGTGGAATACAATGAGCAGTTCTTC. V gene TRBV7-9 combines with J gene TRBJ2-1; D possibly corresponds to TRBD2 (5 bases). CDR3 length: 16 amino acids. The germline CDR1 and CDR2 sequences are SEHNR and FQNEAQ (reference sequence). With 4 bases removed from V and 4 bases from J, the gap between germline ends came to 17 bases.

This chain uses TRBV7-9 with TRBJ1-2; 10 bases agree with TRBD1. Germline values: CDR1 SEHNR, CDR2 FQNEAQ (reference sequence). Losses at the gene ends were 5 bases for V and 4 bases for J; bases not matched to a gene: 4. This CDR3 is 14 amino acids long. The CDR3 region has the DNA TGTGCCAGCAGCCCGACAGGGGGCGGCTATGGCTACACCTTC. Protein: CASSPTGGGYGYTF.

This clone was detected only once. This chain's CDR3 is CASSPGQGAHYEQYF. The DNA for the CDR3 is TGTGCCAGCAGCCCGGGACAGGGGGCCCACTACGAGCAGTACTTC. The V gene is TRBV7-3, the J gene TRBJ2-7, with 12 bases fitting TRBD1. Germline lookup yields CDR1 SGHTA and CDR2 FQGTGA. The CDR3 sequence is 15 residues long. V was pared by 5 bases and J by 3 bases, with 5 bases of the junction left unmatched.

The chain has TRBV4-3 and TRBJ2-7; D is perhaps TRBD1 (5 bases). The CDR3 is 14 amino acids. V lost 0 bases and J lost 5, with 11 bases in between. CDR1 and CDR2 from the germline V gene are LGHNA and YSLEER. The chain's CDR3 is CASSQENRGHEQYF. The CDR3 nucleotides read TGCGCCAGCAGCCAAGAAAATAGGGGCCACGAGCAGTACTTC.

The chain has TRBV7-9 and TRBJ2-1, with TRBD1 matching over 8 bases. In germline, CDR1 is SEHNR, CDR2 FQNEAQ (reference sequence). This CDR3 is built from 17 residues. After removal of 4 bases from V and 0 bases from J, the junction contained 8 bases not matched to a gene. The CDR3 is CASSSGTGLSSYNEQFF. The CDR3 nucleotides read TGTGCCAGCAGCTCCGGGACAGGCCTAAGCTCCTACAATGAGCAGTTCTTC.

The rearrangement links TRBV3-1 (or the pseudogene TRBV3-2) to TRBJ1-1; possibly TRBD1 for D (5 bases). The CDR3 consists of 15 residues. From germline, CDR1 is LGHDT and CDR2 YNNKEL (reference sequence). Trimming left V 1 base short and J 1 base short, with 10 bases between. The CDR3 is CASSQGQTGNTEAFF. The CDR3 bases are TGTGCCAGCAGCCAAGGCCAAACAGGGAACACTGAAGCTTTCTTT.

This chain's CDR3 is CASSLPGHTGELFF. CDR3 sequence (DNA): TGTGCCAGCAGCTTACCAGGGCACACCGGGGAGCTGTTTTTT. V and J are TRBV7-3 and TRBJ2-2, with D maybe TRBD1 (5 bases). V lost 2 bases to trimming and J lost 3 bases, with 7 bases between them. The germline gives CDR1 SGHTA, CDR2 FQGTGA. CDR3 length equals 14 residues.

The chain combines TRBV7-3 with TRBJ2-5; perhaps TRBD2 as D (6 bases). The CDR3 totals 14 residues. Between the trimmed V and J ends, which lost 5 bases and 4 bases, there was a span of 14 bases. CDR1 and CDR2 from the germline V gene are SGHTA and FQGTGA. CDR3 coding DNA: TGTGCCAGCAGCCCGTCTGCGGGATCAGAGACCCAGTACTTC. This translates into CASSPSAGSETQYF.

The rearrangement joins TRBV7-6 to TRBJ2-5; 7 bases map to TRBD2. Unmatched junction bases numbered 12, after V lost 1 base and J lost 4 bases. Germline values: CDR1 SGHVS, CDR2 FNYEAQ. This CDR3 spans 17 amino acids. DNA of the CDR3: TGTGCCAGCAGCTTAGGCCAAGCGGGAAGAAGGCTAGAGACCCAGTACTTC. Encoded protein: CASSLGQAGRRLETQYF.

The rearrangement uses TRBV7-8 and TRBJ2-5, with 11 bases aligning to TRBD2. The CDR3 totals 15 residues. Losses at the gene ends were 5 bases for V and 5 bases for J; bases not matched to a gene: 7. Germline CDR1 reads SGHVS; CDR2 reads FQNEAQ. CDR3 in DNA: TGTGCCAGCAGCCGCACCCCTAGCGGGGGGGAGACCCAGTACTTC. This sequence encodes CASSRTPSGGETQYF.

The table lists this clone with a few counts. The chain employs TRBV18 and TRBJ2-6; D perhaps matches TRBD2 (5 bases). CDR1 is KGHSH and CDR2 is LQKENI in the germline V gene. The length of the CDR3 is 18 residues. The ends were cut back, 2 bases at V and 0 bases at J, with 14 bases in the middle. The DNA for the CDR3 is TGTGCCAGCTCACCAATGGTGAGGGCCCGCTCTGGGGCCAACGTCCTGACTTTC. It is translated as CASSPMVRARSGANVLTF.

On this clone: At the DNA level, this CDR3 is encoded by other sequences in the same sample as well. J is TRBJ1-5 and V is TRBV30; D is undetermined. The CDR3 totals 13 residues. Trimming removed 4 bases at V and 0 bases at J, with 7 bases between. Germline CDR1 and CDR2: GTSNPN and SVGIG (reference sequence). The CDR3 DNA is TGTGCCTGGACATTAGATAGCAATCAGCCCCAGCATTTT. It specifies CAWTLDSNQPQHF.

For the CDR3, the DNA is TGTGCCAGCAGCCTAGGTGGACACAGGGGGAGGCAGCCCCAGCATTTT. This codes for CASSLGGHRGRQPQHF. The chain joins TRBV7-9 to TRBJ1-5; TRBD1 matches at 8 bases. V gave up 5 bases and J gave up 7 bases; unmatched junction bases: 13. This CDR3 has 16 amino acids. CDR1 is SEHNR, CDR2 FQNEAQ, per germline (reference sequence).

The chain combines TRBV21-1 with TRBJ2-5; the D call TRBD1 from the table was never checked on the DNA. TRBV21-1 counts as a pseudogene. There are 15 residues in the CDR3. The CDR3 spells CASSKDRTDQETQYF. The CDR3 nucleotides are TGTGCCAGCAGCAAAGATAGGACAGACCAAGAGACCCAGTACTTC.

This sequence joins TRBV28 and TRBJ2-1; possible D gene TRBD2, 5 bases. Germline assignment: CDR1 MDHEN and CDR2 SYDVKM. The germline V and J ends were trimmed by 2 bases and 4 bases, with 12 bases remaining between them. This CDR3 has 15 residues. The CDR3 loop reads CASSLVEGRYNEQFF. The CDR3 bases are TGTGCCAGCAGTTTAGTTGAGGGCCGGTACAATGAGCAGTTCTTC.